One sample yielded the 9 T cell receptor beta chains listed below, sequenced in a study of blood T cell repertoires in COVID-19. Assay used: immunoSEQ multiplex PCR; TCRdb lists only in-frame clones, some missing. The profile shows about 240,000 clones, 75% to 85% of them singletons. Sequences were obtained from peripheral blood. The receptors here all came from a woman aged 60-75 years with active or convalescent COVID-19.

The rearrangement uses TRBV6-5 and TRBJ2-7; 9 bases map to TRBD1. CDR1 is MNHEY, CDR2 SVGAGI, per germline. This CDR3 has 14 residues. The J segment lost 3 bases and the V segment lost 7 bases, leaving 7 bases of the junction unmatched. The DNA of the CDR3 is TGTGCCAGCAAGAGGGACAGGGATCTCTACGAGCAGTACTTC. Translating gives CASKRDRDLYEQYF.

This rearrangement joins TRBV25-1 to TRBJ1-3, with D maybe TRBD1 (5 bases). Between the trimmed V and J ends, which lost 0 bases and 0 bases, there was a span of 9 bases. This CDR3 region has 16 residues. Germline V gene data show CDR1 as MGHDK and CDR2 as SYGVNS. The CDR3, as DNA: TGTGCCAGCAGTGAATATGTAGGGGCCTCTGGAAACACCATATATTTT. Encoded protein: CASSEYVGASGNTIYF.

The genes are TRBV6-8 and TRBJ1-5; TRBD1 matches at 9 bases. The CDR3 consists of 16 residues. The V and J ends lost 6 bases and 0 bases, in that order; junction bases with no gene match: 6. Germline values: CDR1 MNHGY, CDR2 SAAAGT. The DNA for the CDR3 is TGTGCCAGCAGCCGGGACAGGGATAATAGCAATCAGCCCCAGCATTTT. This sequence encodes CASSRDRDNSNQPQHF.

The chain carries TRBV27 and TRBJ1-1; no reliable D call. V dropped 6 bases and J dropped 0 bases, with 11 bases sitting between them. From germline, CDR1 is MNHEY and CDR2 SMNVEV (reference sequence). The CDR3 consists of 14 residues. The CDR3 reads CASSFQAMNTEAFF. Written as DNA, the CDR3 is TGTGCCAGCAGCTTCCAGGCTATGAACACTGAAGCTTTCTTT.

The rearrangement joins TRBV2 to TRBJ2-1, with 10 bases that match TRBD2. This CDR3 has 13 residues. V was clipped by 9 bases and J by 5 bases; unmatched bases: 4. Per the germline V gene, CDR1 is SNHLY and CDR2 is FYNNEI. CDR3 sequence (DNA): TGTGCCAGAGCGGGGGGGGTCCACAATGAGCAGTTCTTC. Its protein is CARAGGVHNEQFF. Together with reference TRBV2 and TRBJ2-1, the CDR3 gives the full variable domain: EPEVTQTPSHQVTQMGQEVILRCVPISNHLYFYWYRQILGQKVEFLVSFYNNEISEKSEIFDDQFSVERPDGSNFTLKIRSTKLEDSAMYFCARAGGVHNEQFFGPGTRLTVL.

The chain employs TRBV20-1 and TRBJ2-5; D may be TRBD1 (6 bases). V dropped 5 bases and J dropped 5 bases, with 9 bases sitting between them. Germline V CDR1 and CDR2: DFQATT, SNEGSKA (reference sequence). This CDR3 spans 11 amino acids. The CDR3 DNA reads TGCAGTGCTGGCAGGGGTGAGACCCAGTACTTC. Translating gives CSAGRGETQYF.

This clone was recorded only once. This rearrangement joins TRBV5-1 to TRBJ2-3; 8 bases map to TRBD2. V lost 4 bases, J lost 4 bases, and 5 bases stayed unmatched. This CDR3 has 14 residues. From germline, CDR1 is SGHRS and CDR2 YFSETQ. The chain's CDR3 is CASSTGLAPDTQYF. CDR3 bases: TGCGCCAGCAGCACTGGACTAGCCCCAGATACGCAGTATTTT.

The J gene is TRBJ2-3, the V gene TRBV7-3, with 9 nucleotides matching TRBD1. The CDR3 is 15 residues long. V dropped 5 bases and J dropped 3; count of bases not matched to a gene: 6. Germline V gene data show CDR1 as SGHTA and CDR2 as FQGTGA. In DNA, the CDR3 is TGTGCCAGCAGCGCATCGGGACAGGGAACAGATACGCAGTATTTT. Its protein is CASSASGQGTDTQYF.

The genes are TRBV2 and TRBJ1-1, with D hard to call. Germline CDR1 is SNHLY and CDR2 is FYNNEI. The CDR3 is 13 residues long. Trimming stripped 6 bases from V and 1 base from J, with 9 bases between. DNA for the CDR3: TGTGCCAGCAGGTTACAGACGAACACTGAAGCTTTCTTT. It codes for CASRLQTNTEAFF.